This T cell receptor (beta chain) comes out of a study of siplizumab effects on memory and regulatory T cells. General study findings and limits: Memory T cells appeared less diverse than naive cells, which seemed to contribute substantially to alloresponse. Roughly 75-97% of proliferating clones (CD4+ or CD8+) could not be assigned a naive or memory phenotype.

TCR templates numbering some 10^5 were assayed per sample. Generated by immunoSEQ multiplex PCR, the TCRdb table keeps only in-frame clones and is missing some. The profile shows 70,000 to 90,000 clones, 93% of them singletons. In regard to this clone: Its antigen is undetermined.

CDR1 and CDR2 (germline): ENHRY, SYGVKD. CDR3 length: 12 residues. After removal of 8 bases from V and 6 bases from J, the junction contained 4 bases not matched to a gene. The chain uses TRBV10-3 and TRBJ1-2; 9 positions agree with TRBD1. Specimen: CD8+ T cells sorted from blood. This TCR came from a human donor in good health. The CDR3 reads CAIRDREDGYTF. Here the CDR3 DNA reads TGTGCCATCCGGGACAGGGAGGATGGCTACACCTTC.